This T cell receptor (beta chain) appears in the sequencing data of a study of blood T cell repertoires in COVID-19. Study information: COVID-19 samples collected from the United States, Italy and Spain covered acute and convalescent phases. Sources were T cells, B-cell-depleted T cells, or PBMCs; the material itself was cDNA or gDNA.

Germline CDR1 and CDR2: KGHSH and LQKENI. V was trimmed by 0 bases and J by 5 bases, leaving 11 bases between them. The CDR3 is 15 residues long. Per the authors' pipeline: Amplification with reference gene primers provided the estimates of nucleated cell counts. Here immunoSEQ multiplex PCR was the method, and the copy in TCRdb shows in-frame clones only, minus some. That table furnishes V, J and clone size, whereas the DNA furnished D and trimming. This sample has tens of thousands of clones, with about 90% found just once. This TCR was recovered from a human donor in a cohort sampled during active COVID-19. The chain recombines TRBV18 with TRBJ1-5, with a tentative D call TRBD1 (6 bases). The source material was peripheral blood. The CDR3 protein is CASSPPGTFDQPQHF. CDR3 sequence (DNA): TGTGCCAGCTCACCACCGGGGACATTCGATCAGCCCCAGCATTTT.